The 5 T cell receptor beta chains below all came from one sample that was sequenced in a study of blood T cell repertoires in COVID-19. The assay was immunoSEQ multiplex PCR, and TCRdb's table has in-frame clones only and misses some. Of some 160,000 clones listed, around four fifths are singletons. The sample was peripheral blood. The receptors were sampled from a woman in her 70s who had recovered from COVID-19.

This chain links TRBV5-1 with TRBJ1-2; tentative D call: TRBD1 (6 bases). There are 14 residues in the CDR3. The V end lost 1 base, the J end lost 6 bases, and 13 bases lay between the germline ends. Per germline, CDR1 SGHRS and CDR2 YFSETQ. CDR3 in amino acids: CASSLWGQTHGYTF. DNA of the CDR3: TGCGCCAGCAGCTTGTGGGGGCAGACCCATGGCTACACCTTC.

This chain joins TRBV25-1 and TRBJ2-1, with TRBD2 matching over 11 bases. Germline V gene sequence: CDR1 MGHDK, CDR2 SYGVNS. The V gene end was trimmed by 6 bases and the J gene end by 7 bases; junction bases not matched to a gene: 8. The CDR3 runs 15 residues. In DNA form, the CDR3 reads TGTGCCAGCAGGCTTAGCGGGGGGGCCGGGAATGAGCAGTTCTTC. This sequence encodes CASRLSGGAGNEQFF.

This clone was counted a few times. This chain joins TRBV10-1 and TRBJ2-2; 13 nucleotides line up with TRBD2. V trimming: 6 bases; J trimming: 5 bases; junction bases outside the gene matches: 9. CDR1 and CDR2 (germline): WNHNN, SYGVQD (reference sequence). The CDR3 is made up of 17 amino acids. For the CDR3, the DNA is TGCGCCAGCAGCGAACTAGCGGGAGGGCCAGGGACCGGGGAGCTGTTTTTT. This codes for CASSELAGGPGTGELFF.

Only a few counts were recorded for this clone. The V call is TRBV4-1, the J call TRBJ2-3, with TRBD1 identical over 8 bases. J was trimmed by 5 bases and V by 9 bases; bases with no gene match: 10. The CDR3 covers 14 residues. CDR1 and CDR2 from the germline V gene are MGHRA and YSYEKL. In DNA, the CDR3 is TGCGCCAGTTCGTCGGACAGGGTGAGAGATACGCAGTATTTT. Amino acid sequence: CASSSDRVRDTQYF.

The chain links TRBV29-1 to TRBJ1-1; 7 nucleotides line up with TRBD1. The CDR3 loop spans 14 amino acids. CDR1 SQVTM and CDR2 ANQGSEA come from the germline V gene. V trimming: 6 bases; J trimming: 3 bases; junction bases outside the gene matches: 10. DNA for the CDR3: TGCAGCGTGCAACCCCGGGACAGTTACACTGAAGCTTTCTTT. The encoded protein is CSVQPRDSYTEAFF.